These 30 T cell receptor beta chains were sequenced from one sample in a study of early T cells in non-severe SARS-CoV-2 infection. TCRdb independently ran MiXCR on the 5' RACE reads; one entry per CDR3 protein. In the table there are 98,000 or so distinct CDR3 sequences, over 9.5% of which are singletons. Sequencing was performed on whole blood, taken at baseline. Receptor source: an adult who was a healthcare worker with PCR-confirmed SARS-CoV-2 infection or an uninfected control (not recorded which).

The V gene is TRBV5-4, the J gene TRBJ2-5; TRBD2 matches at 10 bases. CDR1 is SGHNT, CDR2 YYREEE, per germline (reference sequence). After removal of 2 bases from V and 2 bases from J, the junction contained 3 bases not matched to a gene. This CDR3 is 15 amino acids long. CDR3 in amino acids: CASSFSGGSQETQYF. CDR3 nucleotide sequence: TGTGCCAGCAGCTTTAGCGGGGGGTCGCAAGAGACCCAGTACTTC. Variable domain in full (rest from reference TRBV5-4 and TRBJ2-5): ETGVTQSPTHLIKTRGQQVTLRCSSQSGHNTVSWYQQALGQGPQFIFQYYREEENGRGNFPPRFSGLQFPNYSSELNVNALELDDSALYLCASSFSGGSQETQYFGPGTRLLVL.

This clonotype was detected ten times or more. This chain uses TRBV11-2 with TRBJ2-3, with D perhaps given as TRBD1 or TRBD2 (5 bases each). CDR1 is SGHAT, CDR2 FQNNGV, per germline. V shed 5 bases and J shed 1 base, with 13 bases lying between them. CDR3 size: 15 residues. This chain's CDR3 is CASSPGRGGTDTQYF. The CDR3 DNA follows: TGTGCCAGCAGCCCGGGTCGAGGGGGCACAGATACGCAGTATTTT.

The chain has TRBV10-3 and TRBJ1-5; the D gene is possibly TRBD1 (5 bases). CDR3 size: 13 residues. V was cut by 6 bases and J by 7 bases, with 13 bases left in between. Per germline, CDR1 ENHRY and CDR2 SYGVKD. The CDR3 loop reads CAISATVGQPQHF. The CDR3 nucleotides read TGTGCCATCAGCGCGACAGTAGGGCAGCCCCAGCATTTT.

V gene TRBV2 combines with J gene TRBJ1-4; possibly TRBD1 for D (5 bases). Trimming stripped 8 bases from V and 1 base from J, with 8 bases between. The CDR3 spans 13 residues. The germline V gene encodes CDR1 SNHLY and CDR2 FYNNEI. The CDR3 region is CASLQETNEKLFF. In DNA, the CDR3 is TGTGCCAGCCTACAGGAAACTAATGAAAAACTGTTTTTT.

This clonotype was seen more than once but under ten times. The rearrangement uses TRBV6-5 and TRBJ2-2, with a weak D call TRBD1 (5 bases). CDR1 is MNHEY and CDR2 is SVGAGI in the germline V gene. The germline V and J ends were trimmed by 0 bases and 6 bases, with 8 bases remaining between them. This CDR3 spans 14 amino acids. DNA for the CDR3: TGTGCCAGCAGTTACTCTCAGGGTGCCGGGGAGCTGTTTTTT. Translated, it gives CASSYSQGAGELFF.

Only a few counts were recorded for this clonotype. This chain links TRBV2 with TRBJ1-1; perhaps TRBD1 as D (5 bases). V dropped 3 bases and J dropped 1 base, with 12 bases sitting between them. This CDR3 is built from 15 residues. CDR1 is SNHLY and CDR2 is FYNNEI in the germline V gene. The CDR3 loop reads CASSEWAGRNTEAFF. CDR3 DNA sequence: TGTGCCAGCAGTGAGTGGGCAGGGCGGAACACTGAAGCTTTCTTT.

This clonotype came up a few times. The chain recombines TRBV11-2 with TRBJ2-3; the D gene is possibly TRBD2 (7 bases). The CDR3 runs to 15 residues. The ends were cut back, 5 bases at V and 5 bases at J, with 17 bases in the middle. Germline assignment: CDR1 SGHAT and CDR2 FQNNGV. The CDR3 DNA is TGTGCCAGCAGCCCCCGGGGGGCGTCCGGAGATACGCAGTATTTT. Its translation: CASSPRGASGDTQYF.

This clonotype was seen only a few times. The chain couples TRBV10-3 to TRBJ2-1, with D unresolved. Germline V gene sequence: CDR1 ENHRY, CDR2 SYGVKD. V dropped 4 bases and J dropped 7 bases, with 5 bases sitting between them. The CDR3 runs 11 residues. CDR3 protein: CAISALNEQFF. The CDR3 DNA reads TGTGCCATCAGTGCCCTAAATGAGCAGTTCTTC.

Only a few counts were recorded for this clonotype. The chain has TRBV4-1 and TRBJ1-1; TRBD1 matches 7 bases. The CDR3 loop spans 15 amino acids. Trimming took 7 bases from V and 2 from J; bases not matched to a gene: 10. From germline, CDR1 is MGHRA and CDR2 YSYEKL. CDR3 sequence: CASTKTGTVNTEAFF. DNA for the CDR3: TGCGCCAGCACTAAGACCGGGACAGTCAACACTGAAGCTTTCTTT.

This clonotype has ten or more counts. The chain has TRBV12-3 or TRBV12-4 and TRBJ2-5, with 9 bases matching TRBD1. This CDR3 has 15 residues. Trimming cost V 3 bases and J 2 bases; bases outside gene matches: 4. The CDR3 loop is CASSLKGQGQETQYF. The CDR3 DNA reads TGTGCCAGCAGTTTGAAGGGACAGGGACAAGAGACCCAGTACTTC.

This clonotype has a count of ten or more. The chain is built from TRBV7-9 and TRBJ1-2; D remains unclear. The length of the CDR3 is 15 residues. V dropped 4 bases and J dropped 7 bases, with 19 bases sitting between them. Germline V gene data show CDR1 as SEHNR and CDR2 as FQNEAQ (reference sequence). The CDR3 DNA reads as TGTGCCAGCAGCTCCCGGGATCTGAGGGCGTCTGGCTACACCTTC. It yields the protein CASSSRDLRASGYTF.

Ten or more counts support this clonotype. The chain recombines TRBV10-1 with TRBJ2-7; weak D call: TRBD2 (6 bases). The CDR3 has 12 residues. The ends were cut back, 3 bases at V and 6 bases at J, with 9 bases in the middle. Germline V gives CDR1 WNHNN, CDR2 SYGVQD (reference sequence). This chain's CDR3 is CASSDGSGEQYF. The CDR3 DNA reads as TGCGCCAGCAGTGACGGGAGCGGCGAGCAGTACTTC.

In this sample, this clonotype turned up a few times. This chain uses TRBV11-3 with TRBJ2-3; 9 bases agree with TRBD2. J gave up 3 bases and V 4 bases, and 11 bases lay outside the gene matches. The CDR3 consists of 17 residues. Germline lookup yields CDR1 SGHNT and CDR2 YENEEA. CDR3 sequence reads: CASSSETGLALTDTQYF. CDR3 bases: TGTGCCAGCAGCTCCGAGACGGGACTAGCTTTGACAGATACGCAGTATTTT.

Only a few counts were recorded for this clonotype. The J gene is TRBJ2-7, the V gene TRBV13; D gene ambiguous. From germline, CDR1 is PRHDT and CDR2 FYEKMQ (reference sequence). This CDR3 is 11 amino acids long. V lost 3 bases, J lost 6 bases, and 6 bases lay in between. Here the CDR3 reads CASSFNREQYF. Written as DNA, the CDR3 is TGTGCCAGCAGCTTTAATCGCGAGCAGTACTTC.

The rearrangement links TRBV4-2 to TRBJ2-5; 11 bases match TRBD1. J lost 7 bases, V lost 1 base, and 5 bases had no gene match. The germline gives CDR1 LGHNA, CDR2 YNFKEQ. The CDR3 runs 15 residues. CDR3 region: CASSQAPGQGVTQYF. CDR3 DNA sequence: TGTGCCAGCAGCCAAGCTCCGGGACAGGGGGTGACCCAGTACTTC.

The rearrangement joins TRBV6-5 to TRBJ2-3; 10 nucleotides align to TRBD1. The CDR3 runs to 15 residues. Germline lookup yields CDR1 MNHEY and CDR2 SVGAGI. J was trimmed by 5 bases and V by 2 bases; bases with no gene match: 4. The CDR3 nucleotides are TGTGCCAGCAGTTACCACGGGACAGGGGAAGATACGCAGTATTTT. This encodes CASSYHGTGEDTQYF.

The chain carries TRBV5-1 and TRBJ2-2, with 8 bases that match TRBD1. Germline V gene data show CDR1 as SGHRS and CDR2 as YFSETQ. V dropped 0 bases and J dropped 0; count of bases not matched to a gene: 4. The CDR3 consists of 17 residues. The CDR3 region is CASSLAMTGANTGELFF. CDR3 sequence (DNA): TGCGCCAGCAGCTTGGCCATGACAGGGGCGAACACCGGGGAGCTGTTTTTT.

This clonotype has ten or more counts. J is TRBJ1-2 and V is TRBV10-3, with D possibly matching TRBD1 (5 bases). V dropped 6 bases and J dropped 4 bases, with 12 bases sitting between them. Germline V gives CDR1 ENHRY, CDR2 SYGVKD. The CDR3 length is 13 residues. The CDR3 nucleotides are TGTGCCATCAGAGGTTTGACAGCCTATGGCTACACCTTC. Translated, it gives CAIRGLTAYGYTF.

There are many counts of this clonotype. The chain has TRBV15 and TRBJ2-7; 8 bases fit TRBD1. Per the germline V gene, CDR1 is LNHNV and CDR2 is YYDKDF (reference sequence). This CDR3 comprises 14 residues. J was trimmed by 3 bases and V by 6 bases; bases with no gene match: 7. The CDR3 sequence: CATRADRGHYEQYF. Written as DNA, the CDR3 is TGTGCCACCAGGGCAGACAGGGGACACTACGAGCAGTACTTC.

The V and J genes are TRBV12-3 or TRBV12-4 and TRBJ2-7; TRBD2 matches 7 bases. The J segment lost 0 bases and the V segment lost 1 base, leaving 6 bases of the junction unmatched. The CDR3 runs to 16 residues. The CDR3 bases are TGTGCCAGCAGTTTAGTAGCGGGCGCAAGCTCCTACGAGCAGTACTTC. Translation: CASSLVAGASSYEQYF.

This clonotype was counted between two and nine times. J is TRBJ2-7 and V is TRBV5-1, with 8 bases lining up with TRBD1. CDR3 length: 15 amino acids. J gave up 2 bases and V 3 bases, and 7 bases lay outside the gene matches. The germline CDR1 and CDR2 sequences are SGHRS and YFSETQ. The CDR3 protein is CASSSLGTGPYEQYF. CDR3 bases: TGCGCCAGCAGCTCCCTGGGGACAGGACCCTACGAGCAGTACTTC.

This clonotype turned up a few times. This chain connects TRBV6-5 to TRBJ1-4; D uncertain. Trimming shortened V by 4 bases and J by 10 bases, and 13 bases separated the two germline ends. CDR3 length: 13 residues. Per the germline V gene, CDR1 is MNHEY and CDR2 is SVGAGI. The CDR3 nucleotides are TGTGCCAGCAGTTGGAGGCATGGCGGAAAACTGTTTTTT. Translating it yields CASSWRHGGKLFF.

This clonotype showed up many times. This chain connects TRBV7-6 to TRBJ2-2; 10 bases are a match to TRBD2. The CDR3 is 17 residues long. Trimming cost V 0 bases and J 4 bases; bases outside gene matches: 5. CDR1 is SGHVS and CDR2 is FNYEAQ in the germline V gene. CDR3 sequence: CASSLAPAGGSTGELFF. CDR3 nucleotides: TGTGCCAGCAGCTTAGCCCCAGCGGGAGGGAGCACCGGGGAGCTGTTTTTT. Drawing the rest from reference TRBV7-6 and TRBJ2-2, the complete variable domain is GAGVSQSPRYKVTKRGQDVALRCDPISGHVSLYWYRQALGQGPEFLTYFNYEAQQDKSGLPNDRFSAERPEGSISTLTIQRTEQRDSAMYRCASSLAPAGGSTGELFFGEGSRLTVL.

The rearrangement joins TRBV5-1 to TRBJ1-2; D call uncertain. Germline V gene data show CDR1 as SGHRS and CDR2 as YFSETQ. This CDR3 is built from 12 residues. Trimming left V 1 base short and J 8 bases short, with 9 bases between. The CDR3 bases are TGCGCCAGCAGCTTGACATTTGGAGGCTACACCTTC. It yields the protein CASSLTFGGYTF.

This clonotype was seen only a few times. The chain joins TRBV6-5 to TRBJ2-7; D possibly uses TRBD1 or TRBD2 (5 bases each). The ends were cut back, 2 bases at V and 6 bases at J, with 8 bases in the middle. This CDR3 region has 12 residues. Germline V CDR1 and CDR2: MNHEY, SVGAGI. DNA for the CDR3: TGTGCCAGCAGTTACACGGGGCGCGAGCAGTACTTC. Translating it yields CASSYTGREQYF.

This clonotype was seen many times. The V and J genes are TRBV12-3 or TRBV12-4 and TRBJ2-1, with D unresolved. The V and J ends lost 5 bases and 0 bases respectively, with 8 bases between them. This CDR3 region has 14 residues. CDR3: CASSPLPSYNEQFF. The CDR3 DNA is TGTGCCAGCAGTCCCCTCCCCTCCTACAATGAGCAGTTCTTC.

The V gene is TRBV7-9, the J gene TRBJ1-2, with D possibly matching TRBD1 (6 bases). The V gene lost 6 bases and the J gene lost 0 bases, with 11 bases spanning the gap. Germline CDR1 SEHNR, CDR2 FQNEAQ (reference sequence). This CDR3 is built from 14 residues. CDR3 in DNA: TGTGCCAGCAGATCAGGGGCAACTAACTATGGCTACACCTTC. Protein: CASRSGATNYGYTF.

The rearrangement uses TRBV20-1 and TRBJ1-4; weak D call: TRBD1 (6 bases). CDR3 length: 14 residues. Germline CDR1 DFQATT, CDR2 SNEGSKA (reference sequence). V shed 4 bases and J shed 8 bases, with 17 bases lying between them. The DNA for the CDR3 is TGCAGTGCTACCTTAGGGAGGGGGGGAGAAAAACTGTTTTTT. This encodes CSATLGRGGEKLFF.

The sample holds a few counts of this clonotype. J is TRBJ2-4 and V is TRBV5-1, with 7 bases fitting TRBD2. The CDR3 is 16 residues long. The ends lost 0 bases at V and 3 bases at J; junction bases unmatched: 6. CDR1 is SGHRS, CDR2 YFSETQ, per germline. The CDR3 sequence: CASSLGASGNKNIQYF. DNA of the CDR3: TGCGCCAGCAGCTTGGGGGCTAGCGGAAACAAAAACATTCAGTACTTC. Complete variable domain (other parts from reference TRBV5-1 and TRBJ2-4): KAGVTQTPRYLIKTRGQQVTLSCSPISGHRSVSWYQQTPGQGLQFLFEYFSETQRNKGNFPGRFSGRQFSNSRSEMNVSTLELGDSALYLCASSLGASGNKNIQYFGAGTRLSVL.

This clonotype was counted only a few times. This chain uses TRBV20-1 with TRBJ2-3, with TRBD1 identical over 10 bases. Germline V gives CDR1 DFQATT, CDR2 SNEGSKA (reference sequence). This CDR3 has 16 amino acids. The ends lost 3 bases at V and 2 bases at J; junction bases unmatched: 8. The CDR3 protein is CSASYGDRGITDTQYF. CDR3 DNA: TGCAGTGCTAGCTATGGGGACAGGGGAATCACAGATACGCAGTATTTT.